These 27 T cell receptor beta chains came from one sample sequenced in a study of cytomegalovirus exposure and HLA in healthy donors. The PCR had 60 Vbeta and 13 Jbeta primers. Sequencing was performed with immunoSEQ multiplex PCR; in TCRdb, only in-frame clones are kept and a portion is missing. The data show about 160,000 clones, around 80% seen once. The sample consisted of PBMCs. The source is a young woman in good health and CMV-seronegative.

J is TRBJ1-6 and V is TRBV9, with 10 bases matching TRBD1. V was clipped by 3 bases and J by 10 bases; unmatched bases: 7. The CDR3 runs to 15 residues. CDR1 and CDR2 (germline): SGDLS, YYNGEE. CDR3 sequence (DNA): TGTGCCAGCAGCGCCCGGGACAGGGGCCACTCACCCCTCCACTTT. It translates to CASSARDRGHSPLHF.

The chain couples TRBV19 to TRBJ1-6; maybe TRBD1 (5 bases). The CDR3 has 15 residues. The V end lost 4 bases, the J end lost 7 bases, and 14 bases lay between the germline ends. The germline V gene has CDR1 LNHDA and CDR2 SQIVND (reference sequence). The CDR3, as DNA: TGTGCCAGTAGTAGTGAGCGGGGCCGGAATTCACCCCTCCACTTT. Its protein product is CASSSERGRNSPLHF.

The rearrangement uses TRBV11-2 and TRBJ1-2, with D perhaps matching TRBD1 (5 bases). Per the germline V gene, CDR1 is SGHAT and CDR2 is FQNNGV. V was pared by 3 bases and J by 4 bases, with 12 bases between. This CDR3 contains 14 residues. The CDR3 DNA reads TGTGCCAGCAGCTTCTCAGACAGCCGCTATGGCTACACCTTC. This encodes CASSFSDSRYGYTF.

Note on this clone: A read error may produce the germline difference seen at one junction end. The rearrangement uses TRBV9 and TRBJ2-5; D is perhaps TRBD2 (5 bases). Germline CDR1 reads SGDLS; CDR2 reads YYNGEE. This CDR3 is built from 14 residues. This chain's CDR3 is CASSSDSYQGTQYF. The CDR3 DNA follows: TGTGCCAGCAGCTCGGACTCATACCAAGGGACCCAGTACTTC.

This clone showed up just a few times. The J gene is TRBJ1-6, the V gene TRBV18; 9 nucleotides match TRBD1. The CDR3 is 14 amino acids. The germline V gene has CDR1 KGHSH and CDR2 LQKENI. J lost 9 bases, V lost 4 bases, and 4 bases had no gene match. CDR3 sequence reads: CASSLDRGGSPLHF. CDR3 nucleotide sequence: TGTGCCAGCTCACTGGACAGGGGAGGTTCACCCCTCCACTTT.

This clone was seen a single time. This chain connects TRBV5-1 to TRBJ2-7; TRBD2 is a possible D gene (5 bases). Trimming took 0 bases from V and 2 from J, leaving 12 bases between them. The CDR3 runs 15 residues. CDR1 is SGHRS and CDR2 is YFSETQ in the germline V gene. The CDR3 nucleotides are TGCGCCAGCAGCTTGGGTGAGGGCCGCACCTACGAGCAGTACTTC. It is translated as CASSLGEGRTYEQYF. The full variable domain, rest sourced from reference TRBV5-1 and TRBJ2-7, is KAGVTQTPRYLIKTRGQQVTLSCSPISGHRSVSWYQQTPGQGLQFLFEYFSETQRNKGNFPGRFSGRQFSNSRSEMNVSTLELGDSALYLCASSLGEGRTYEQYFGPGTRLTVT.

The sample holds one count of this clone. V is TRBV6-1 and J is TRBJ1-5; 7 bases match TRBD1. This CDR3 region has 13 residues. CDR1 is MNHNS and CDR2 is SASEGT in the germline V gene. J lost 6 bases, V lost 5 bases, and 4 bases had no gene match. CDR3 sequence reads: CASSQGVGQPQHF. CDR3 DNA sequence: TGTGCCAGCAGTCAGGGGGTCGGTCAGCCCCAGCATTTT.

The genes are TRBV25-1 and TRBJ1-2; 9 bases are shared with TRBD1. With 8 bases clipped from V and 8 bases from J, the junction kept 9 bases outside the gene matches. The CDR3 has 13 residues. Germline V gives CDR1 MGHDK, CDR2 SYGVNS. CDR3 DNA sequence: TGTGCCAGCTCAAAACAGGGGGCGGAAGGCTACACCTTC. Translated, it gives CASSKQGAEGYTF.

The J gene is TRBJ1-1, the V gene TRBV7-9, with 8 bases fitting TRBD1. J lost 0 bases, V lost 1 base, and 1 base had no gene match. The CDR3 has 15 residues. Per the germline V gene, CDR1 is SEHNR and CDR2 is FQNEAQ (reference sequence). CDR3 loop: CASSLGTGMNTEAFF. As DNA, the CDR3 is TGTGCCAGCAGCTTAGGGACAGGGATGAACACTGAAGCTTTCTTT.

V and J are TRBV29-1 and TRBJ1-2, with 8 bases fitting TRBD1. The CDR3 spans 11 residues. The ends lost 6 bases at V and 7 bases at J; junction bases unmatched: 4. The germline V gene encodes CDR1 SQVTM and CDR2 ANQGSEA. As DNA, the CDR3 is TGCAGCGTGGCGACAGGGGTTGGCTACACCTTC. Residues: CSVATGVGYTF.

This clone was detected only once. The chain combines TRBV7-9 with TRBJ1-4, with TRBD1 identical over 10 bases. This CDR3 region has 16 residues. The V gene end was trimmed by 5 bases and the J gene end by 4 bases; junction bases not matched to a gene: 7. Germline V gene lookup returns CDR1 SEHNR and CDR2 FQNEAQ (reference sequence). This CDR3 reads CASSAGQGVGNEKLFF. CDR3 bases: TGTGCCAGCAGCGCAGGACAGGGGGTTGGTAATGAAAAACTGTTTTTT. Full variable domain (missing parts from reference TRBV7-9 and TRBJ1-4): DTGVSQNPRHKITKRGQNVTFRCDPISEHNRLYWYRQTLGQGPEFLTYFQNEAQLEKSRLLSDRFSAERPKGSFSTLEIQRTEQGDSAMYLCASSAGQGVGNEKLFFGSGTQLSVL.

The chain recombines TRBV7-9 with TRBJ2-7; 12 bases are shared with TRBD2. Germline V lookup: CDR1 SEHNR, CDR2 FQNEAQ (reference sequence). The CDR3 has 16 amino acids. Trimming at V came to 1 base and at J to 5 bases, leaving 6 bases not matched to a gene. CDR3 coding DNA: TGTGCCAGCAGCTTAGGCCTAGCGGGGGGGACGGACGAGCAGTACTTC. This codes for CASSLGLAGGTDEQYF.

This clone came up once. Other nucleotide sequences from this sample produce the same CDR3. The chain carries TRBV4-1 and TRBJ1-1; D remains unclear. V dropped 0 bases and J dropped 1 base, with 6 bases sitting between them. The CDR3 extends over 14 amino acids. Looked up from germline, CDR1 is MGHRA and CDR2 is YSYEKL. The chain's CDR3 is CASSQDPGNTEAFF. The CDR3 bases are TGCGCCAGCAGCCAAGATCCAGGGAACACTGAAGCTTTCTTT.

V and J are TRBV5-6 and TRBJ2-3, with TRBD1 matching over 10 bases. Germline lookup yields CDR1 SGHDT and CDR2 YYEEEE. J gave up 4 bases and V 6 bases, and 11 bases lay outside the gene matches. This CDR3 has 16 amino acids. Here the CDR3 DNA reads TGTGCCAGCAACTACCCGACAGGGGGCGAGTCAGATACGCAGTATTTT. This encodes CASNYPTGGESDTQYF.

The CDR3 bases are TGTGCCAGCAGTTACTCTGTCGGAACTAATGAAAAACTGTTTTTT. This encodes CASSYSVGTNEKLFF. The chain couples TRBV6-5 to TRBJ1-4; D not certain. This CDR3 region has 15 residues. Per the germline V gene, CDR1 is MNHEY and CDR2 is SVGAGI. Trimming took 0 bases from V and 1 from J, leaving 6 bases between them.

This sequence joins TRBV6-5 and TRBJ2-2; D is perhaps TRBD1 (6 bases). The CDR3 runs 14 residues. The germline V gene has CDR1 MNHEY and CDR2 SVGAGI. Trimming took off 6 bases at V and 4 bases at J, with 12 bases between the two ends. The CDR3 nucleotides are TGTGCCAGCAGATACGGACAGAGCACCGGGGAGCTGTTTTTT. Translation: CASRYGQSTGELFF.

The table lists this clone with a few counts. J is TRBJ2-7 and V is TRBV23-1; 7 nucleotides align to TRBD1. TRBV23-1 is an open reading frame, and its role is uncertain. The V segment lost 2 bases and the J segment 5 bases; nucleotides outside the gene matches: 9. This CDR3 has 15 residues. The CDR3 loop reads CASSQRSQGVDEQYF. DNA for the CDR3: TGCGCCAGCAGTCAAAGGTCGCAGGGGGTCGACGAGCAGTACTTC.

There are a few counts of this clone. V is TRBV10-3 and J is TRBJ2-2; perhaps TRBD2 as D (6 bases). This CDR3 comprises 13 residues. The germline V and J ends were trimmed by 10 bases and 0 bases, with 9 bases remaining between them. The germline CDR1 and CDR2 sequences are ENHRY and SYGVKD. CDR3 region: CATGLPNTGELFF. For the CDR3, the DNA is TGTGCCACGGGACTTCCGAACACCGGGGAGCTGTTTTTT.

CDR3 sequence reads: CASSEVRDTREQYF. Here the CDR3 DNA reads TGTGCCAGCAGTGAAGTTCGGGACACCAGGGAGCAGTACTTC. The J gene is TRBJ2-7, the V gene TRBV6-1; D might be TRBD1 (6 bases). V lost 1 base and J lost 7, with 14 bases in between. Per the germline V gene, CDR1 is MNHNS and CDR2 is SASEGT. This CDR3 has 14 residues.

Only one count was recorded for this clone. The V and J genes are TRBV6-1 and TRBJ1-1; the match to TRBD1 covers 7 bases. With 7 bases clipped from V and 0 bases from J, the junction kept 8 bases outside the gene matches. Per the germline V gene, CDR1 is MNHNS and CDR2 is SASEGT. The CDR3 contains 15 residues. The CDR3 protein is CASTGTAAMNTEAFF. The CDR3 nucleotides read TGTGCCAGCACTGGGACAGCCGCCATGAACACTGAAGCTTTCTTT.

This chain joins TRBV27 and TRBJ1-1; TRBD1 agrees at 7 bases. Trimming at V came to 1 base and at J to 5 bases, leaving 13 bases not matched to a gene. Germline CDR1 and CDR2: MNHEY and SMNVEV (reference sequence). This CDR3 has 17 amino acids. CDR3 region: CASSLYPTRGRRTEAFF. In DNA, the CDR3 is TGTGCCAGCAGTTTATACCCGACGAGGGGGCGTAGGACTGAAGCTTTCTTT.

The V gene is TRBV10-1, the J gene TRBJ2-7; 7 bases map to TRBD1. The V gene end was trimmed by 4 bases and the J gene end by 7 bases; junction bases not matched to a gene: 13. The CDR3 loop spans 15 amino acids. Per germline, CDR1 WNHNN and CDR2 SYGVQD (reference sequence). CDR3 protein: CASSGNRGTPTEQYF. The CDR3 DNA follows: TGCGCCAGCAGTGGAAACAGGGGAACGCCGACGGAGCAGTACTTC.

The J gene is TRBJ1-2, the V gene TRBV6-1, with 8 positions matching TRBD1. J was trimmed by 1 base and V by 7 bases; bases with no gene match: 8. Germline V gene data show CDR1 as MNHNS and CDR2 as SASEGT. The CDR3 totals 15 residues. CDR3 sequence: CASTYLGQDNYGYTF. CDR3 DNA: TGTGCCAGCACCTACTTGGGACAGGATAACTATGGCTACACCTTC.

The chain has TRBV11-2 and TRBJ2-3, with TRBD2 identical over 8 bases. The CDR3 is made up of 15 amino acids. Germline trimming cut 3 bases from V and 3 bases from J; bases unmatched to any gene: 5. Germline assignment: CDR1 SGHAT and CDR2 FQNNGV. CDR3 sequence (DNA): TGTGCCAGCAGCTTTACGGGGGGGCCTACAGATACGCAGTATTTT. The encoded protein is CASSFTGGPTDTQYF.

CDR3 in DNA: TGTGCCAGCAGTGGGGCGAAGAATGAAAAACTGTTTTTT. The encoded protein is CASSGAKNEKLFF. The V gene is TRBV2, the J gene TRBJ1-4; D remains unclear. The germline V gene encodes CDR1 SNHLY and CDR2 FYNNEI. The CDR3 runs 13 residues. V was trimmed by 4 bases and J by 5 bases, leaving 8 bases between them.

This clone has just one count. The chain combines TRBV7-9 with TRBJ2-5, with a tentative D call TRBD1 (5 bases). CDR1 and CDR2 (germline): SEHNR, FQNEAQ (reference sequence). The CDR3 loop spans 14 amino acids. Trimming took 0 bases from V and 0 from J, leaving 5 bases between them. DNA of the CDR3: TGTGCCAGCAGCTTAGCGACAGACCAAGAGACCCAGTACTTC. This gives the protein CASSLATDQETQYF.

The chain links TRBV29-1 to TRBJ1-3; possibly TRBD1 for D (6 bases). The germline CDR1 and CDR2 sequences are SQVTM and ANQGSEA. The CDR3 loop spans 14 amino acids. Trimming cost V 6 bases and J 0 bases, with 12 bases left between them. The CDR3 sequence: CSVPGGDSGNTIYF. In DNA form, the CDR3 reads TGCAGCGTCCCGGGGGGCGACTCTGGAAACACCATATATTTT.